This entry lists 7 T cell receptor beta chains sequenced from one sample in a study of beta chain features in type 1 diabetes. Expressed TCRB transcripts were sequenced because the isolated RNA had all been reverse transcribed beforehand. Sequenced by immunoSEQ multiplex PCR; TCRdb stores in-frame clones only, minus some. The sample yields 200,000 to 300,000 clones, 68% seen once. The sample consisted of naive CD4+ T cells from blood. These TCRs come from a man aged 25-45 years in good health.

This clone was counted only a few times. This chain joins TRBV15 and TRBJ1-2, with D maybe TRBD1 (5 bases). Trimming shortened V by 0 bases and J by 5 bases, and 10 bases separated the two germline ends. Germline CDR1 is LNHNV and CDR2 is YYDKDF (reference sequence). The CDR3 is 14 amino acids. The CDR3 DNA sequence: TGTGCCACCAGCAGAGAATCCTGGGGGTATGGCTACACCTTC. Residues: CATSRESWGYGYTF. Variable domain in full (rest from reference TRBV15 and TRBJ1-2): DAMVIQNPRYQVTQFGKPVTLSCSQTLNHNVMYWYQQKSSQAPKLLFHYYDKDFNNEADTPDNFQSRRPNTSFCFLDIRSPGLGDTAMYLCATSRESWGYGYTFGSGTRLTVV.

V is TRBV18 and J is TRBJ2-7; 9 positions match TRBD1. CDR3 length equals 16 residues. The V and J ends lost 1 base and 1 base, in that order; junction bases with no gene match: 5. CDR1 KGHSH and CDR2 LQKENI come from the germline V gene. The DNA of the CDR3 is TGTGCCAGCTCACCACTTTCCGGGACAGGGTCCTACGAGCAGTACTTC. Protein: CASSPLSGTGSYEQYF.

CDR3 sequence: CASSVGKEETQYF. Here the CDR3 DNA reads TGTGCCAGCAGCGTAGGGAAGGAAGAGACCCAGTACTTC. The chain employs TRBV9 and TRBJ2-5; D gene unclear. Germline CDR1 SGDLS, CDR2 YYNGEE. The V and J ends lost 0 bases and 3 bases respectively, with 6 bases between them. The CDR3 loop spans 13 amino acids.

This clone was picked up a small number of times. The CDR3 loop is CASSFRKREKNIQYF. DNA of the CDR3: TGTGCCAGCAGCTTCAGGAAGCGGGAAAAAAACATTCAGTACTTC. J is TRBJ2-4 and V is TRBV5-4, with 7 bases identical to TRBD2. Germline V gene data show CDR1 as SGHNT and CDR2 as YYREEE (reference sequence). CDR3 length equals 15 residues. V lost 2 bases, J lost 4 bases, and 6 bases stayed unmatched. Together with reference TRBV5-4 and TRBJ2-4, the CDR3 gives the full variable domain: ETGVTQSPTHLIKTRGQQVTLRCSSQSGHNTVSWYQQALGQGPQFIFQYYREEENGRGNFPPRFSGLQFPNYSSELNVNALELDDSALYLCASSFRKREKNIQYFGAGTRLSVL.

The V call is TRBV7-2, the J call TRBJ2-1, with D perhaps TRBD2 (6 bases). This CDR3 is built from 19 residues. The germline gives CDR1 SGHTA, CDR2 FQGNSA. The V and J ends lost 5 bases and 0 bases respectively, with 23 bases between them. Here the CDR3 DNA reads TGTGCCAGCAGCCTAGGGCGGGGAGGAAGCGGATTCTCCTACAATGAGCAGTTCTTC. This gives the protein CASSLGRGGSGFSYNEQFF. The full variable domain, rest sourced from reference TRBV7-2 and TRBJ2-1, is GAGVSQSPSNKVTEKGKDVELRCDPISGHTALYWYRQSLGQGLEFLIYFQGNSAPDKSGLPSDRFSAERTGGSVSTLTIQRTQQEDSAVYLCASSLGRGGSGFSYNEQFFGPGTRLTVL.

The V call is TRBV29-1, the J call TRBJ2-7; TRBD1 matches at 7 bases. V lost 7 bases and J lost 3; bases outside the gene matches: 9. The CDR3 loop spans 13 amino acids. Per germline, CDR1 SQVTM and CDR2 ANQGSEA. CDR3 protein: CSAGEGAFYEQYF. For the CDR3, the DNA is TGCAGCGCTGGCGAGGGGGCCTTCTACGAGCAGTACTTC.

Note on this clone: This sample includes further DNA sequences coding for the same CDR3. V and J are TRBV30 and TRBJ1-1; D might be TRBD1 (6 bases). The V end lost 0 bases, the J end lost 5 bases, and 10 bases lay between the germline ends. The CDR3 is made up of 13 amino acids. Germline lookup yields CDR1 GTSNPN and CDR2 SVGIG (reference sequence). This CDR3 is CAWSVRGGTEAFF. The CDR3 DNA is TGTGCCTGGAGTGTCAGGGGAGGAACTGAAGCTTTCTTT.